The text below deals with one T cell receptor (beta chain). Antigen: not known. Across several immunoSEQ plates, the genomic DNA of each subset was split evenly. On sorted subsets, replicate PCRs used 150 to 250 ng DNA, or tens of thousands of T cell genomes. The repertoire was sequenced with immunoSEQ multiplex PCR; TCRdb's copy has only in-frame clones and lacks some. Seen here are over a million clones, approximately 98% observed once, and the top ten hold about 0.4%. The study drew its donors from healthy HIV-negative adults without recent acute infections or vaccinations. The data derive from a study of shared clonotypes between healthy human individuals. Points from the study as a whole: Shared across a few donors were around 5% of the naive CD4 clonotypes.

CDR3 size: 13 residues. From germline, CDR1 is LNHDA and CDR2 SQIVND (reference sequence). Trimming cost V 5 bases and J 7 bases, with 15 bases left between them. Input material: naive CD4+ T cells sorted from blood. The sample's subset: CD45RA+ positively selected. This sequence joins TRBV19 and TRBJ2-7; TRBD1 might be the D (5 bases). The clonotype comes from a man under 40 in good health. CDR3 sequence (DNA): TGTGCCAGTAGTCGAAATACAGGACGGGAGCAGTACTTC. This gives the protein CASSRNTGREQYF.